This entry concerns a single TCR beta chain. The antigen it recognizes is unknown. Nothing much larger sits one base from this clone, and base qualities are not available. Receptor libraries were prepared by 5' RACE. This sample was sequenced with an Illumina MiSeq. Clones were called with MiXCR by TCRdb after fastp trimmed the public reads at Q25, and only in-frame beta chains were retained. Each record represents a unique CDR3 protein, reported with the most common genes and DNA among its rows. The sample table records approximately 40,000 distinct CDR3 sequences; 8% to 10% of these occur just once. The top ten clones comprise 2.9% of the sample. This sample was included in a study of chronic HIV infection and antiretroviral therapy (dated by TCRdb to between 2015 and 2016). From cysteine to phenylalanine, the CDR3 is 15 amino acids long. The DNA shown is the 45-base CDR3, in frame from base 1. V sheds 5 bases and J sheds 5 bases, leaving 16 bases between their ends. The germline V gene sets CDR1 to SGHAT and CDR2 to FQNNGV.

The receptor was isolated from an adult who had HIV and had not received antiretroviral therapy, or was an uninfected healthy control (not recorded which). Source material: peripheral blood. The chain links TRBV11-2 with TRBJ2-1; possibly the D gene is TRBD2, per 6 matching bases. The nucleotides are TGTGCCAGCAGCCCTCAGGAGGGTTCTCACAATGAGCAGTTCTTC. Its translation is CASSPQEGSHNEQFF.